The sequence of this T cell receptor beta chain was determined in a study of shared clonotypes between healthy human individuals. Study-wide results and limits: Blood was the sole source, and tissue repertoires probably differ. Deeper or shallower sequencing was expected to change how clonotypes are shared among donors.

The sample holds one count of this clone. The antigen is unknown. The CDR3 has 14 amino acids. The trim removed 7 bases at V and 2 bases at J, leaving 5 bases unmatched. Germline CDR1 is MNHNY and CDR2 is SVGAGI (reference sequence). Researchers ran the assay at a deep level. Authors' processing steps: With immunoSEQ giving junction-only sequences and no quality scores, filtering differed. Method: immunoSEQ multiplex PCR; TCRdb's copy keeps in-frame clones and lacks some. The V and J calls and clone size were taken over from that table, and D and trimming were inferred from the DNA. Of over a million clones listed, roughly 70% were seen once; the top ten hold roughly 1.5%.

The chain has TRBV6-6 and TRBJ2-7; TRBD1 aligns across 10 bases. The specimen was memory CD4+ T cells sorted from blood. Subset noted: CD45RA-negative fraction. The receptor was derived from a man between 18 and 29 years old in good health. The CDR3 protein is CASIPGQGPYEQYF. Here the CDR3 DNA reads TGTGCCAGCATCCCGGGACAGGGGCCCTACGAGCAGTACTTC.